The source of this T cell receptor beta chain is a study of T cell responses to AZD1222 COVID-19 vaccine. This clone was found once. The CDR3 contains 15 residues. With V trimmed by 5 bases and J by 2 bases, 9 bases remained unmatched. The germline V gene has CDR1 SGHAT and CDR2 FQNNGV. The protocol was immunoSEQ multiplex PCR, while the TCRdb copy is restricted to in-frame clones and leaves out a portion. In the table there are about 81,000 clones, 75% to 95% of which are singletons. This clonotype was sampled from an adult who received the AZD1222 COVID-19 vaccine. Sequences were derived from peripheral blood, sampled 28 days after the second AZD1222 dose. The chain is built from TRBV11-2 and TRBJ2-7; the match to TRBD2 covers 7 bases. The CDR3 nucleotides are TGTGCCAGCAGCCCGCAGGGAGGGCCCACCTACGAGCAGTACTTC. Its protein is CASSPQGGPTYEQYF. Based on the CDR3 plus reference TRBV11-2 and TRBJ2-7, the full variable domain is EAGVAQSPRYKIIEKRQSVAFWCNPISGHATLYWYQQILGQGPKLLIQFQNNGVVDDSQLPKDRFSAERLKGVDSTLKIQPAKLEDSAVYLCASSPQGGPTYEQYFGPGTRLTVT.